This T cell receptor (beta chain) was identified in a study of CD8 T cells in ankylosing spondylitis. From germline, CDR1 is MNHEY and CDR2 SVGEGT. Between the trimmed V and J ends, which lost 0 bases and 0 bases, there was a span of 2 bases. The length of the CDR3 is 13 residues. Generation of TCR beta libraries employed quantitative 5'-RACE incorporating molecular barcodes. TCRdb independently ran MiXCR on the 5' RACE reads; one entry per CDR3 protein. The sample has about 150,000 distinct CDR3 sequences, about an eighth seen once. Study observations and caveats: Disease-linked clones, CD8+, were relatively rare in peripheral blood.

This clonotype was recorded at least ten times. Its antigen is not known. This chain links TRBV6-2 or TRBV6-3 with TRBJ1-1; D gene ambiguous. The clonotype was recovered from a female donor with ankylosing spondylitis or in good health (not recorded which). The sequencing input was blood, either unsorted or a sorted T cell fraction (not recorded which). In DNA, the CDR3 is TGTGCCAGCAGTTACTCCTTGAACACTGAAGCTTTCTTT. Its protein product is CASSYSLNTEAFF.